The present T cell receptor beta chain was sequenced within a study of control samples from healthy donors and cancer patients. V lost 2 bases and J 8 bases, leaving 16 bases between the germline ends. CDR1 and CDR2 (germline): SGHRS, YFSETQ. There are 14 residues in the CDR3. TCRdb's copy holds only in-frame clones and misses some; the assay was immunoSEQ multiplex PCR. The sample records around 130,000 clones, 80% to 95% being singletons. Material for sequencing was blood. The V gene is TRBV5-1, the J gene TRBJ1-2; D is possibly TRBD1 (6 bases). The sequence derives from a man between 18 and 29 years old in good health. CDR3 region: CASSFGGGMEGYTF. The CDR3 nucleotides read TGCGCCAGCAGCTTTGGTGGGGGCATGGAAGGCTACACCTTC.